Presented here are 21 T cell receptor beta chains from one specimen sequenced in a study of T cell changes during pregnancy in multiple sclerosis. Produced via immunoSEQ multiplex PCR; TCRdb's table is partial and in-frame only. The sample lists 75,000 to 100,000 clones; 92% were seen once. The sample in question was peripheral blood, obtained after pregnancy. These receptor sequences come from a female donor with multiple sclerosis, enrolled in a pregnancy study.

The rearrangement uses TRBV7-6 and TRBJ1-1; TRBD1 might be the D (5 bases). Germline V gene lookup returns CDR1 SGHVS and CDR2 FNYEAQ. CDR3 length equals 13 residues. The germline V and J ends were trimmed by 5 bases and 2 bases, with 9 bases remaining between them. The CDR3 here is CASSRTLNTEAFF. For the CDR3, the DNA is TGTGCCAGCAGCAGGACACTAAACACTGAAGCTTTCTTT.

V is TRBV4-1 and J is TRBJ1-1; D call uncertain. V was shortened by 0 bases and J by 4 bases, with 12 bases between the two germline ends. The CDR3 contains 15 residues. In germline, CDR1 is MGHRA, CDR2 YSYEKL. CDR3 nucleotides: TGCGCCAGCAGCCAAGAACGCCAGACACGCACTGAAGCTTTCTTT. Amino acids: CASSQERQTRTEAFF.

The CDR3 region has the DNA TGTGCCAGTAGTATATCCCAGTTACAGGGCTACTATGGCTACACCTTC. Translated: CASSISQLQGYYGYTF. This chain uses TRBV19 with TRBJ1-2; perhaps TRBD1 as D (6 bases). The V gene lost 2 bases and the J gene lost 3 bases, with 16 bases spanning the gap. The CDR3 totals 16 residues. Germline values: CDR1 LNHDA, CDR2 SQIVND (reference sequence). Based on the CDR3 plus reference TRBV19 and TRBJ1-2, the full variable domain is DGGITQSPKYLFRKEGQNVTLSCEQNLNHDAMYWYRQDPGQGLRLIYYSQIVNDFQKGDIAEGYSVSREKKESFPLTVTSAQKNPTAFYLCASSISQLQGYYGYTFGSGTRLTVV.

The V call is TRBV28, the J call TRBJ1-2; maybe TRBD1 (5 bases). The V end lost 7 bases, the J end lost 5 bases, and 17 bases lay between the germline ends. The length of the CDR3 is 14 residues. CDR1 is MDHEN, CDR2 SYDVKM, per germline. The CDR3 DNA reads TGTGCCAGCAACGCCCACCAGGGAACTTATGGCTACACCTTC. This sequence encodes CASNAHQGTYGYTF.

This chain uses TRBV30 with TRBJ1-2; no definite D call. The V end was cut by 2 bases, the J end by 4 bases, with 5 bases between. The CDR3 spans 11 residues. The V gene's germline CDR1 is GTSNPN and CDR2 SVGIG (reference sequence). CDR3 in amino acids: CAWSPVYGYTF. The CDR3 coding sequence is TGTGCCTGGAGTCCGGTCTATGGCTACACCTTC.

V usage is TRBV5-1 and J usage is TRBJ1-1, with D hard to call. The CDR3 contains 15 residues. Germline CDR1 SGHRS, CDR2 YFSETQ. The V gene lost 0 bases and the J gene lost 1 base, with 10 bases spanning the gap. In DNA, the CDR3 is TGCGCCAGCAGCTTGGTAGGAGATACGAACACTGAAGCTTTCTTT. This sequence encodes CASSLVGDTNTEAFF.

V gene TRBV11-1 combines with J gene TRBJ2-1; D is possibly TRBD2 (6 bases). Trimming pared 2 bases from V and 7 bases from J, leaving 21 bases between. Per the germline V gene, CDR1 is SGHAT and CDR2 is FQDESV (reference sequence). This CDR3 has 17 amino acids. This CDR3 is CASSLFLGGPRRNEQFF. In DNA, the CDR3 is TGTGCCAGCAGCTTATTTCTCGGGGGACCCCGTCGGAATGAGCAGTTCTTC. The full variable domain, rest sourced from reference TRBV11-1 and TRBJ2-1, is EAEVAQSPRYKITEKSQAVAFWCDPISGHATLYWYRQILGQGPELLVQFQDESVVDDSQLPKDRFSAERLKGVDSTLKIQPAELGDSAMYLCASSLFLGGPRRNEQFFGPGTRLTVL.

This clone has a single count. This chain links TRBV10-3 with TRBJ1-1, with TRBD1 as a possible D gene (6 bases). Germline CDR1 reads ENHRY; CDR2 reads SYGVKD. The CDR3 consists of 15 residues. The germline V and J ends were trimmed by 6 bases and 0 bases, with 14 bases remaining between them. This CDR3 reads CAIRGQGLMNTEAFF. The DNA for the CDR3 is TGTGCCATCAGGGGACAAGGTCTCATGAACACTGAAGCTTTCTTT.

The rearrangement joins TRBV5-1 to TRBJ2-6; unclear D gene. This CDR3 comprises 16 residues. Germline values: CDR1 SGHRS, CDR2 YFSETQ. The V gene lost 2 bases and the J gene lost 0 bases, with 9 bases spanning the gap. The CDR3 DNA sequence: TGCGCCAGCAGCTTTTATCAGAACTCTGGGGCCAACGTCCTGACTTTC. It codes for CASSFYQNSGANVLTF.

The gene calls are TRBV6-5 and TRBJ2-7, with 8 positions matching TRBD1. Germline CDR1 is MNHEY and CDR2 is SVGAGI. J was trimmed by 4 bases and V by 4 bases; bases with no gene match: 6. The CDR3 contains 14 residues. CDR3 protein: CASSFAGGGYEQYF. DNA for the CDR3: TGTGCCAGCAGTTTCGCAGGGGGCGGATACGAGCAGTACTTC.

V and J are TRBV30 and TRBJ2-7; TRBD1 aligns across 9 bases. The V gene's germline CDR1 is GTSNPN and CDR2 SVGIG (reference sequence). The V segment lost 4 bases and the J segment 5 bases; nucleotides outside the gene matches: 6. The CDR3 covers 13 residues. CDR3 loop: CAWNGQGPDEQYF. CDR3 nucleotides: TGTGCCTGGAACGGACAGGGGCCGGACGAGCAGTACTTC.

V is TRBV2 and J is TRBJ1-2; 7 positions agree with TRBD1. Per the germline V gene, CDR1 is SNHLY and CDR2 is FYNNEI. This CDR3 comprises 14 residues. V trimming: 4 bases; J trimming: 3 bases; junction bases outside the gene matches: 5. CDR3 nucleotides: TGTGCCAGCAGTGTTCAGGGGACAGACTATGGCTACACCTTC. This sequence encodes CASSVQGTDYGYTF.

CDR3 bases: TGTGCCTGGAGGGTCGGGGGACTATTCTATGAGCAGTTCTTC. Translating gives CAWRVGGLFYEQFF. V and J are TRBV30 and TRBJ2-1; 7 positions match TRBD2. The junction had 10 bases not matched to a gene; V was cut back by 3 bases and J by 8 bases. Germline CDR1 is GTSNPN and CDR2 is SVGIG (reference sequence). The length of the CDR3 is 14 residues.

The rearrangement joins TRBV5-1 to TRBJ2-2; a possible D gene is TRBD1 (5 bases). Germline CDR1 SGHRS, CDR2 YFSETQ. The germline V and J ends were trimmed by 0 bases and 3 bases, with 9 bases remaining between them. The CDR3 loop spans 15 amino acids. The CDR3 here is CASSLGQGDTGELFF. CDR3 coding DNA: TGCGCCAGCAGCTTGGGGCAGGGTGACACCGGGGAGCTGTTTTTT.

The chain uses TRBV30 and TRBJ1-2; D is perhaps TRBD1 (5 bases). This CDR3 spans 13 amino acids. V dropped 3 bases and J dropped 0 bases, with 8 bases sitting between them. Germline loops: CDR1 GTSNPN, CDR2 SVGIG (reference sequence). The CDR3 nucleotides are TGTGCCTGGAGAAGCAGGGCTAACTATGGCTACACCTTC. Protein sequence: CAWRSRANYGYTF.

V and J are TRBV6-4 and TRBJ2-6; the match to TRBD1 covers 9 bases. Germline assignment: CDR1 MRHNA and CDR2 SNTAGT. V trimming: 0 bases; J trimming: 0 bases; junction bases outside the gene matches: 3. The CDR3 is 18 amino acids. This CDR3 reads CASSDSGQGVSGANVLTF. The CDR3 DNA follows: TGTGCCAGCAGTGACTCGGGACAGGGAGTCTCTGGGGCCAACGTCCTGACTTTC.

The V call is TRBV29-1, the J call TRBJ2-3; the match to TRBD2 covers 8 bases. Trimming removed 1 base from V and 4 bases from J; junction bases left unmatched: 7. Germline V CDR1 and CDR2: SQVTM, ANQGSEA. CDR3 length: 15 amino acids. CDR3 in amino acids: CSVEGSRGVSDTQYF. The CDR3 DNA sequence: TGCAGCGTTGAAGGGTCGCGGGGGGTTTCAGATACGCAGTATTTT.

This chain links TRBV11-2 with TRBJ2-7, with 10 nucleotides matching TRBD2. With V trimmed by 3 bases and J by 1 base, 3 bases remained unmatched. This CDR3 spans 15 amino acids. Germline CDR1 reads SGHAT; CDR2 reads FQNNGV. The DNA for the CDR3 is TGTGCCAGCAGCTTTGGACTAGCGGATTCCTACGAGCAGTACTTC. Its translation is CASSFGLADSYEQYF.

On this clone: A single base separates this from a much larger clone, so it may be a read error. Other DNA sequences in this specimen translate into the identical CDR3. The chain employs TRBV6-5 and TRBJ1-3, with a tentative D call TRBD1 (5 bases). The V and J ends lost 0 bases and 0 bases respectively, with 6 bases between them. The CDR3 spans 15 residues. Germline CDR1 is MNHEY and CDR2 is SVGAGI. As DNA, the CDR3 is TGTGCCAGCAGTTACTCGGGGGGCTCTGGAAACACCATATATTTT. Its protein product is CASSYSGGSGNTIYF.

This clone has only one observation. V and J are TRBV7-6 and TRBJ1-4; a possible D gene is TRBD1 (6 bases). With 2 bases removed from V and 11 bases from J, the gap between germline ends came to 12 bases. The CDR3 is 13 residues long. Germline lookup yields CDR1 SGHVS and CDR2 FNYEAQ. DNA of the CDR3: TGTGCCAGCAGCTTAAACAACAGGGAGAAACTGTTTTTT. Amino acid sequence: CASSLNNREKLFF.

This rearrangement joins TRBV7-2 to TRBJ2-7; a possible D gene is TRBD2 (7 bases). Trimming removed 1 base at V and 5 bases at J, with 12 bases between. From germline, CDR1 is SGHTA and CDR2 FQGNSA. The CDR3 extends over 14 amino acids. The CDR3 loop is CASSLVGGAHEQYF. In DNA, the CDR3 is TGTGCCAGCAGCTTAGTAGGGGGGGCCCACGAGCAGTACTTC.